Many counts were recorded for the clone carrying this T cell receptor (beta chain). The data were obtained in a study of T cells in Graves' hyperthyroidism and ophthalmopathy. CDR3 length: 19 residues. The germline gives CDR1 MNHEY, CDR2 SVGEGT. Losses at the gene ends were 4 bases for V and 5 bases for J; bases not matched to a gene: 13. The investigators amplified TCR beta CDR3 regions from RNA transcripts. A first-round RT-PCR of the TCR CDR3 used the HTBI primer set. One entry per CDR3 protein results from TCRdb running MiXCR on the multiplex PCR reads. Here the sample spans around 690,000 distinct CDR3 sequences, about 18% being singletons.

This chain uses TRBV6-2 or TRBV6-3 with TRBJ2-1; 14 bases map to TRBD2. The sequenced sample was blood. The receptor was isolated from a man over 45 with Graves' hyperthyroidism. The CDR3 coding sequence is TGTGCCAGCAGTTCATTTGAGACTAGCGGGAGGGCCGGGGACAATGAGCAGTTCTTC. Protein product: CASSSFETSGRAGDNEQFF.